This entry lists 29 T cell receptor beta chains sequenced from one sample in a study of blood T cell repertoires in COVID-19. TCRdb's copy holds only in-frame clones and misses some; the assay was immunoSEQ multiplex PCR. The table records 250,000 to 300,000 clones, approximately 83% of them present only once. The specimen sequenced was PBMCs or T cells enriched from blood (not recorded which). These receptors originate from a man in his forties or fifties who had recovered from COVID-19.

The CDR3: CASRPLAGGFTDTQYF. The CDR3 DNA reads as TGCGCCAGCAGACCACTAGCGGGGGGGTTCACAGATACGCAGTATTTT. The rearrangement links TRBV10-2 to TRBJ2-3; 13 bases are shared with TRBD2. This CDR3 has 16 amino acids. V was clipped by 6 bases and J by 2 bases; unmatched bases: 5. Looked up from germline, CDR1 is WSHSY and CDR2 is SAAADI.

Concerning this clone: This sample includes further DNA sequences coding for the same CDR3. The chain links TRBV5-1 to TRBJ2-5, with 7 bases lining up with TRBD1. The CDR3 is 14 residues long. Germline-derived CDR1 and CDR2 are SGHRS and YFSETQ. The trim removed 0 bases at V and 2 bases at J, leaving 1 base unmatched. CDR3 DNA: TGCGCCAGCAGCTTGGTGACAGGGCAAGAGACCCAGTACTTC. It translates to CASSLVTGQETQYF.

The chain has TRBV5-1 and TRBJ2-7; D is undetermined. The germline V gene has CDR1 SGHRS and CDR2 YFSETQ. V was pared by 4 bases and J by 5 bases, with 19 bases between. This CDR3 contains 15 residues. The chain's CDR3 is CASSVSSGGWDEQYF. CDR3 DNA sequence: TGCGCCAGCAGCGTATCCTCGGGTGGGTGGGACGAGCAGTACTTC.

The DNA of the CDR3 is TGCGCCAGCAGCCCCCGGGACAGGGGAGTCCATGAGCAGTTCTTC. This codes for CASSPRDRGVHEQFF. The V call is TRBV4-1, the J call TRBJ2-1; 10 positions match TRBD1. J was trimmed by 8 bases and V by 4 bases; bases with no gene match: 8. Germline loops: CDR1 MGHRA, CDR2 YSYEKL. This CDR3 has 15 residues.

The genes are TRBV18 and TRBJ1-4; 9 bases map to TRBD1. The J segment lost 5 bases and the V segment lost 3 bases, leaving 7 bases of the junction unmatched. Germline V gives CDR1 KGHSH, CDR2 LQKENI. The CDR3 covers 16 residues. The chain's CDR3 is CASSPGQGNANEKLFF. The CDR3 nucleotides read TGTGCCAGCTCACCGGGACAGGGTAATGCGAATGAAAAACTGTTTTTT.

The V gene is TRBV19, the J gene TRBJ2-7, with TRBD1 matching over 10 bases. Germline CDR1 LNHDA, CDR2 SQIVND (reference sequence). The J segment lost 4 bases and the V segment lost 6 bases, leaving 6 bases of the junction unmatched. The CDR3 loop spans 14 amino acids. This CDR3 is CASRAGTGVYEQYF. CDR3 sequence (DNA): TGTGCCAGTAGAGCCGGGACAGGGGTTTACGAGCAGTACTTC.

This rearrangement joins TRBV18 to TRBJ1-3; D is possibly TRBD1 (5 bases). Looked up from germline, CDR1 is KGHSH and CDR2 is LQKENI. This CDR3 has 15 residues. V lost 0 bases to trimming and J lost 2 bases, with 8 bases between them. CDR3 bases: TGTGCCAGCTCACCACCAGGGGTACCTGGAAACACCATATATTTT. It encodes CASSPPGVPGNTIYF.

V gene TRBV2 combines with J gene TRBJ2-3, with 10 nucleotides matching TRBD1. The ends lost 5 bases at V and 4 bases at J; junction bases unmatched: 3. The germline V gene has CDR1 SNHLY and CDR2 FYNNEI. The length of the CDR3 is 14 residues. For the CDR3, the DNA is TGTGCCAGCAGTTGGGGACAGGGGCCAGATACGCAGTATTTT. Translation gives CASSWGQGPDTQYF.

The rearrangement links TRBV7-8 to TRBJ1-2; TRBD1 matches at 11 bases. The junction had 7 bases not matched to a gene; V was cut back by 6 bases and J by 1 base. This CDR3 has 16 amino acids. Germline values: CDR1 SGHVS, CDR2 FQNEAQ. Here the CDR3 reads CASSYGTGGDNYGYTF. The CDR3 bases are TGTGCCAGCAGTTACGGGACAGGGGGTGATAACTATGGCTACACCTTC.

CDR3 sequence (DNA): TGTGCCAGCAGTTCCCTACCTCTAGCGGGAGGCCGCGGGTACGAGCAGTACTTC. Amino acid sequence: CASSSLPLAGGRGYEQYF. The chain uses TRBV27 and TRBJ2-7, with 11 bases matching TRBD2. CDR1 and CDR2 from the germline V gene are MNHEY and SMNVEV (reference sequence). Germline trimming cut 4 bases from V and 4 bases from J; bases unmatched to any gene: 15. The CDR3 has 18 residues.

This rearrangement joins TRBV2 to TRBJ2-5; maybe TRBD1 (5 bases). The germline CDR1 and CDR2 sequences are SNHLY and FYNNEI. There are 14 residues in the CDR3. Trimming shortened V by 6 bases and J by 5 bases, and 16 bases separated the two germline ends. The CDR3 sequence: CASRLAGIVETQYF. CDR3 sequence (DNA): TGTGCCAGCAGGTTGGCAGGGATCGTGGAGACCCAGTACTTC.

This chain joins TRBV28 and TRBJ1-6; weak D call: TRBD1 (6 bases). Trimming shortened V by 6 bases and J by 14 bases, and 14 bases separated the two germline ends. The CDR3 has 12 residues. The V gene's germline CDR1 is MDHEN and CDR2 SYDVKM. CDR3 loop: CASSPGARTLHF. The DNA for the CDR3 is TGTGCCAGCAGCCCAGGGGCTCGAACCCTCCACTTT. Full variable domain (outside the CDR3, taken from reference TRBV28 and TRBJ1-6): DVKVTQSSRYLVKRTGEKVFLECVQDMDHENMFWYRQDPGLGLRLIYFSYDVKMKEKGDIPEGYSVSREKKERFSLILESASTNQTSMYLCASSPGARTLHFGNGTRLTVT.

The chain has TRBV28 and TRBJ2-7, with TRBD1 matching 7 bases. Germline V gene lookup returns CDR1 MDHEN and CDR2 SYDVKM. J lost 0 bases, V lost 10 bases, and 12 bases had no gene match. The CDR3 runs to 15 residues. In DNA form, the CDR3 reads TGTGCCATCCACCAAATGGGGGACAGCTCCTACGAGCAGTACTTC. Amino acids: CAIHQMGDSSYEQYF.

This chain links TRBV4-1 with TRBJ1-6, with 9 bases identical to TRBD1. The V gene end was trimmed by 1 base and the J gene end by 10 bases; junction bases not matched to a gene: 8. The CDR3 has 16 residues. Germline-derived CDR1 and CDR2 are MGHRA and YSYEKL. The CDR3 sequence is CASSQVRTGAGSPLHF. DNA of the CDR3: TGCGCCAGCAGCCAAGTTCGGACAGGGGCGGGATCACCCCTCCACTTT.

V and J are TRBV2 and TRBJ2-3; no clear D gene. CDR3 length equals 15 residues. With 3 bases removed from V and 1 base from J, the gap between germline ends came to 11 bases. Germline V CDR1 and CDR2: SNHLY, FYNNEI. CDR3 DNA: TGTGCCAGCAGTGACGGTACAGCCCGCACAGATACGCAGTATTTT. This translates into CASSDGTARTDTQYF.

V gene TRBV9 combines with J gene TRBJ1-6; D remains unclear. In germline, CDR1 is SGDLS, CDR2 YYNGEE. The CDR3 runs to 14 residues. Deletions cut 0 bases from V and 9 bases from J, with 10 bases between. The CDR3 region is CASSVEEPTSPLHF. CDR3 sequence (DNA): TGTGCCAGCAGCGTAGAAGAACCTACTTCACCCCTCCACTTT.

The chain couples TRBV28 to TRBJ2-4, with TRBD1 identical over 9 bases. Per the germline V gene, CDR1 is MDHEN and CDR2 is SYDVKM. The CDR3 is 15 amino acids. V gave up 5 bases and J gave up 6 bases; unmatched junction bases: 8. CDR3 loop: CASSPSWTGVNIQYF. CDR3 nucleotides: TGTGCCAGCAGTCCCTCGTGGACAGGGGTAAACATTCAGTACTTC.

This clone was found a few times. The chain recombines TRBV25-1 with TRBJ1-2; no firm D call. The length of the CDR3 is 13 residues. Trimming took off 1 base at V and 2 bases at J, with 5 bases between the two ends. CDR1 and CDR2 from the germline V gene are MGHDK and SYGVNS. Written as DNA, the CDR3 is TGTGCCAGCAGTGAATCAGCGAACTATGGCTACACCTTC. Encoded protein: CASSESANYGYTF.

The genes are TRBV10-3 and TRBJ1-5; 7 bases line up with TRBD1. CDR3 length equals 14 residues. The V and J ends lost 5 bases and 10 bases, in that order; junction bases with no gene match: 11. Germline V lookup: CDR1 ENHRY, CDR2 SYGVKD. The CDR3 region has the DNA TGTGCCATCAGTCTCGACAGGGTGGGAAAACCCCAGCATTTT. Its protein product is CAISLDRVGKPQHF.

The chain has TRBV19 and TRBJ1-5, with D unresolved. Germline CDR1 is LNHDA and CDR2 is SQIVND (reference sequence). This CDR3 has 14 residues. V was shortened by 1 base and J by 1 base, with 5 bases between the two germline ends. As DNA, the CDR3 is TGTGCCAGTAGTATAGGAGGGAGCAATCAGCCCCAGCATTTT. This translates into CASSIGGSNQPQHF.

The genes are TRBV6-5 and TRBJ2-4; TRBD1 matches 9 bases. The V and J ends lost 6 bases and 3 bases, in that order; junction bases with no gene match: 3. The germline gives CDR1 MNHEY, CDR2 SVGAGI. The CDR3 covers 14 residues. The CDR3 DNA follows: TGTGCCAGCAGCGAGACAGGGGGCAAAAACATTCAGTACTTC. It specifies CASSETGGKNIQYF.

The gene calls are TRBV10-3 and TRBJ2-2; D perhaps matches TRBD1 (5 bases). The germline gives CDR1 ENHRY, CDR2 SYGVKD. The CDR3 is 16 amino acids. Trimming took 0 bases from V and 1 from J, leaving 9 bases between them. DNA of the CDR3: TGTGCCATCAGTGAGTCGCCAGGGCAGAACACCGGGGAGCTGTTTTTT. Its protein is CAISESPGQNTGELFF.

This clone has just one count. The J gene is TRBJ2-5, the V gene TRBV7-9; 8 nucleotides align to TRBD2. V trimming: 7 bases; J trimming: 4 bases; junction bases outside the gene matches: 8. The germline V gene encodes CDR1 SEHNR and CDR2 FQNEAQ (reference sequence). This CDR3 is 14 amino acids long. CDR3 nucleotides: TGTGCCAGCACCGCGGGGGGCGGGAGAGAGACCCAGTACTTC. Translated: CASTAGGGRETQYF.

This clone has a handful of counts. The chain has TRBV7-2 and TRBJ1-3; D gene ambiguous. Germline V lookup: CDR1 SGHTA, CDR2 FQGNSA. The ends were cut back, 4 bases at V and 4 bases at J, with 11 bases in the middle. The CDR3 totals 14 residues. This chain's CDR3 is CASSSMPNGNTIYF. The CDR3 DNA sequence: TGTGCCAGCAGCTCTATGCCGAACGGAAACACCATATATTTT.

This chain links TRBV30 with TRBJ1-5; D gene uncertain. The V gene lost 2 bases and the J gene lost 2 bases, with 4 bases spanning the gap. The germline CDR1 and CDR2 sequences are GTSNPN and SVGIG (reference sequence). The CDR3 spans 12 residues. The DNA for the CDR3 is TGTGCCTGGAGTTCAGGCAATCAGCCCCAGCATTTT. Encoded protein: CAWSSGNQPQHF.

This sequence joins TRBV25-1 and TRBJ1-1; D might be TRBD1 (5 bases). The CDR3 is 13 residues long. Germline assignment: CDR1 MGHDK and CDR2 SYGVNS. V lost 4 bases, J lost 8 bases, and 14 bases lay in between. Written as DNA, the CDR3 is TGTGCCAGCAGTGCTCGACAGATATCGGAAGCTTTCTTT. It specifies CASSARQISEAFF.

This clone was counted between two and nine times. The chain has TRBV5-1 and TRBJ1-1; no clear D. CDR1 is SGHRS and CDR2 is YFSETQ in the germline V gene. The CDR3 contains 14 residues. The V gene lost 4 bases and the J gene lost 0 bases, with 10 bases spanning the gap. The DNA for the CDR3 is TGCGCCAGCAGCCCCGCGGTGATGAACACTGAAGCTTTCTTT. This encodes CASSPAVMNTEAFF.

CDR3 region: CASSSSIRLAGGDEQYF. Written as DNA, the CDR3 is TGCGCCAGCAGTTCGTCTATTAGACTAGCGGGGGGAGACGAGCAGTACTTC. The rearrangement links TRBV5-1 to TRBJ2-7; 13 bases line up with TRBD2. The CDR3 is made up of 17 amino acids. V trimming: 5 bases; J trimming: 5 bases; junction bases outside the gene matches: 13. CDR1 is SGHRS and CDR2 is YFSETQ in the germline V gene.

This clone was seen only a few times. The chain employs TRBV30 and TRBJ2-3, with 10 bases lining up with TRBD2. Per the germline V gene, CDR1 is GTSNPN and CDR2 is SVGIG (reference sequence). The CDR3 loop spans 16 amino acids. J gave up 2 bases and V 1 base, and 6 bases lay outside the gene matches. Written as DNA, the CDR3 is TGTGCCTGGAGTGCCTCTAGCGGGGGCCTCACAGATACGCAGTATTTT. Protein sequence: CAWSASSGGLTDTQYF.